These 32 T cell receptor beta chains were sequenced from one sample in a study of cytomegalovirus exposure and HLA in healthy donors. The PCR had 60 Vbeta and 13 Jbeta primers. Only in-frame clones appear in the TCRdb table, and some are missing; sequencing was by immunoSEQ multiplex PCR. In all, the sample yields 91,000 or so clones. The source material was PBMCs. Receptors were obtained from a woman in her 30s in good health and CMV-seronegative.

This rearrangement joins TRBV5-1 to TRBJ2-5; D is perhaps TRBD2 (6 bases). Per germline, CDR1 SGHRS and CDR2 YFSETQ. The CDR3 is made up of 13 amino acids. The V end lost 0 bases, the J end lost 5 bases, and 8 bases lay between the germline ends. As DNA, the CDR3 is TGCGCCAGCAGCTTGGCGGGGGTGGAGACCCAGTACTTC. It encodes CASSLAGVETQYF.

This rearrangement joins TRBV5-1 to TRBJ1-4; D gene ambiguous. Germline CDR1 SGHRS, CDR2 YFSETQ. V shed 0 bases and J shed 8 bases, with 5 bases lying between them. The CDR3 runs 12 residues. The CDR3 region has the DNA TGCGCCAGCAGCTTGGAATCGGAAAAACTGTTTTTT. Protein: CASSLESEKLFF.

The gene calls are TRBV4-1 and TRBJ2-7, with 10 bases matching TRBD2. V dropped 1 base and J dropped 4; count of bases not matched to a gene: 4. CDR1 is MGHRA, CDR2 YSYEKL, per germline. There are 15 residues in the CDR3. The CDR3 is CASSQGVAGGYEQYF. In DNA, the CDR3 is TGCGCCAGCAGCCAAGGGGTAGCGGGAGGTTACGAGCAGTACTTC.

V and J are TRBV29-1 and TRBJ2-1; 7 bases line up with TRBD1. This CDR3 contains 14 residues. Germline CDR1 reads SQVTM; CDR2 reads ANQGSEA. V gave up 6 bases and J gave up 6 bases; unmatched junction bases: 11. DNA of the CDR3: TGCAGCGTCCCTGACAGGGTTCGGCGCAATGAGCAGTTCTTC. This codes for CSVPDRVRRNEQFF.

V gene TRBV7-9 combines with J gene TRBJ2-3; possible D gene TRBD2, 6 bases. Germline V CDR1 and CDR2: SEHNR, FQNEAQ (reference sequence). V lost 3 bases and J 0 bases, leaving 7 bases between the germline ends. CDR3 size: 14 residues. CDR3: CASSFRGSTDTQYF. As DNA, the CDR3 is TGTGCCAGCAGCTTCCGGGGGAGCACAGATACGCAGTATTTT.

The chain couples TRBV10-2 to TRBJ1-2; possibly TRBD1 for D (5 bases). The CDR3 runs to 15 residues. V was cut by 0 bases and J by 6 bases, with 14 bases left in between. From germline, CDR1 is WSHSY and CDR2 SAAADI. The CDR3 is CASSESAGRTHGYTF. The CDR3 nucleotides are TGCGCCAGCAGTGAGTCGGCAGGGAGGACCCATGGCTACACCTTC.

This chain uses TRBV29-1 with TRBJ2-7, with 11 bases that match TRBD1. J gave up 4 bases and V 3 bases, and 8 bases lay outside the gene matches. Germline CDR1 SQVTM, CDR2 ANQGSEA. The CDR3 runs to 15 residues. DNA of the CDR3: TGCAGCGTTGACGGTTGGACAGGGGGCACTTACGAGCAGTACTTC. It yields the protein CSVDGWTGGTYEQYF.

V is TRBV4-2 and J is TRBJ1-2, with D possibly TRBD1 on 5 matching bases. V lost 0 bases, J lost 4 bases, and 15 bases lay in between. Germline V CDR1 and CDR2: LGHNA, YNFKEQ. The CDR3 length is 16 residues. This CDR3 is CASSQDVAGLLYGYTF. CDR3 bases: TGTGCCAGCAGCCAAGATGTGGCAGGGCTTCTCTATGGCTACACCTTC.

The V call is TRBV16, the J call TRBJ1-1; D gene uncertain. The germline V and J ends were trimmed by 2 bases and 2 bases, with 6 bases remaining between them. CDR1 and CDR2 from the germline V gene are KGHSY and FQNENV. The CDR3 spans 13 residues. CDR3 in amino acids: CASSQDTNTEAFF. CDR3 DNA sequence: TGTGCCAGCAGCCAAGACACTAACACTGAAGCTTTCTTT.

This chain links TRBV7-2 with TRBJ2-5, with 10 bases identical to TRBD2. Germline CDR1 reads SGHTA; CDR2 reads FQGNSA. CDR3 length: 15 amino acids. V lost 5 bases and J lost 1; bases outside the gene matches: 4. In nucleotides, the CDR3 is TGTGCCAGCAGCCCACGGACTAGCGGCCAAGAGACCCAGTACTTC. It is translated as CASSPRTSGQETQYF.

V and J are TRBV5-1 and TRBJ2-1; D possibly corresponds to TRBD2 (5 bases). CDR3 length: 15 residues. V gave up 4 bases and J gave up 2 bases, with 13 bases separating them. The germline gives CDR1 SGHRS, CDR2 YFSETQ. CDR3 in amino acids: CASSLSGDTYNEQFF. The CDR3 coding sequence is TGCGCCAGCAGCCTCAGCGGAGACACCTACAATGAGCAGTTCTTC.

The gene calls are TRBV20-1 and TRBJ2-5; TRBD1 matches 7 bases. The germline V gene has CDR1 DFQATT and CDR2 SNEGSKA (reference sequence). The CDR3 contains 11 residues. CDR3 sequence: CSGQAQETQYF. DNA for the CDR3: TGCAGCGGACAGGCCCAAGAGACCCAGTACTTC.

For the CDR3, the DNA is TGTGCCAGCAGCTTACTCGCAGGGGACAACACCGGGGAGCTGTTTTTT. Translated: CASSLLAGDNTGELFF. The rearrangement links TRBV11-2 to TRBJ2-2, with D tentatively TRBD1 (6 bases). The CDR3 is 16 residues long. Trimming pared 2 bases from V and 2 bases from J, leaving 12 bases between. Per the germline V gene, CDR1 is SGHAT and CDR2 is FQNNGV.

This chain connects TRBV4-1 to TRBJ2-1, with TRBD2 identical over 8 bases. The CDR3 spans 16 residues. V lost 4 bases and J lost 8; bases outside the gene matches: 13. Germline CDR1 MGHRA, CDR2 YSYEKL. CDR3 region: CASSRDLPGGADEQFF. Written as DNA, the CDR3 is TGCGCCAGCAGCCGAGACCTACCCGGGGGGGCTGATGAGCAGTTCTTC.

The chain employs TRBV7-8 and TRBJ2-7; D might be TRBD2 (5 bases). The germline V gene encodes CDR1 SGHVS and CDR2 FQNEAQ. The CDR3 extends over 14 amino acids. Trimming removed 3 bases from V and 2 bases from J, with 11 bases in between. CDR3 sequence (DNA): TGTGCCAGCAGCTTCGAGGGAGCAACCTACGAGCAGTACTTC. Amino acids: CASSFEGATYEQYF. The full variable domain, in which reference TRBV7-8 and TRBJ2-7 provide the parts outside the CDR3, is GAGVSQSPRYKVAKRGQDVALRCDPISGHVSLFWYQQALGQGPEFLTYFQNEAQLDKSGLPSDRFFAERPEGSVSTLKIQRTQQEDSAVYLCASSFEGATYEQYFGPGTRLTVT.

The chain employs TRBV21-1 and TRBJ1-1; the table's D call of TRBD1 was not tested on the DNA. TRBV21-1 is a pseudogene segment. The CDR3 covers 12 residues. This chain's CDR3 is CASSMTDTEAFF. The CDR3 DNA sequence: TGTGCCAGCAGCATGACAGACACTGAAGCTTTCTTT.

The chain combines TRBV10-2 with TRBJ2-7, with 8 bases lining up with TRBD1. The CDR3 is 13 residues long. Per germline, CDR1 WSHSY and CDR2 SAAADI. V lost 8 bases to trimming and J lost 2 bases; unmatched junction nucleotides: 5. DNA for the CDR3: TGCGCCAGCCTGACAGGGGACACCTACGAGCAGTACTTC. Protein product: CASLTGDTYEQYF.

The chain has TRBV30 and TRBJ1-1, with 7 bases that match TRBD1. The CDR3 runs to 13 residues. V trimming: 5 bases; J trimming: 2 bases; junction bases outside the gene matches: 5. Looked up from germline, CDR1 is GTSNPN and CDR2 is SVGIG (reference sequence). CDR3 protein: CAWETGRNTEAFF. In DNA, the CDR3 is TGTGCCTGGGAGACAGGGAGAAACACTGAAGCTTTCTTT.

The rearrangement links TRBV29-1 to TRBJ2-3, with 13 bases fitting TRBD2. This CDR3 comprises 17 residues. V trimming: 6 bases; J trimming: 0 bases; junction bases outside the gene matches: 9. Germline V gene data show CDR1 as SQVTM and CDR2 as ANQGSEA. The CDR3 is CSVGGLAGQQSTDTQYF. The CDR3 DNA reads TGCAGCGTGGGGGGACTAGCGGGGCAACAAAGCACAGATACGCAGTATTTT.

This chain's CDR3 is CASSQLDRGYNEQFF. In DNA, the CDR3 is TGTGCCAGCAGCCAACTCGACAGGGGGTACAATGAGCAGTTCTTC. The gene calls are TRBV4-2 and TRBJ2-1; 9 bases map to TRBD1. The CDR3 spans 15 residues. The V gene end was trimmed by 2 bases and the J gene end by 4 bases; junction bases not matched to a gene: 3. In germline, CDR1 is LGHNA, CDR2 YNFKEQ.

CDR3: CASSELSGRARETQYF. The CDR3 DNA reads TGCGCCAGCAGTGAGTTGAGCGGGAGGGCCAGAGAGACCCAGTACTTC. The chain couples TRBV10-2 to TRBJ2-5, with 10 bases matching TRBD2. Germline CDR1 is WSHSY and CDR2 is SAAADI. With 1 base clipped from V and 4 bases from J, the junction kept 6 bases outside the gene matches. The CDR3 has 16 residues.

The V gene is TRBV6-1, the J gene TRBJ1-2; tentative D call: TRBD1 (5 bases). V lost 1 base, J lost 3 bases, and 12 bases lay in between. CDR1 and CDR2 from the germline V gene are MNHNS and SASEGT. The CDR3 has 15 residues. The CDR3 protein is CASSEGAREDYGYTF. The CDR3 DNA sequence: TGTGCCAGCAGTGAAGGGGCCAGGGAAGACTATGGCTACACCTTC.

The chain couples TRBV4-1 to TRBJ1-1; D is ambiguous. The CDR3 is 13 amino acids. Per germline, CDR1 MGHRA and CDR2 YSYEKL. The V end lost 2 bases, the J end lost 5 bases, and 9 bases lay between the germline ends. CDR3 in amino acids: CASSQRRGTEAFF. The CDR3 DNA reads TGCGCCAGCAGCCAACGGAGAGGGACTGAAGCTTTCTTT.

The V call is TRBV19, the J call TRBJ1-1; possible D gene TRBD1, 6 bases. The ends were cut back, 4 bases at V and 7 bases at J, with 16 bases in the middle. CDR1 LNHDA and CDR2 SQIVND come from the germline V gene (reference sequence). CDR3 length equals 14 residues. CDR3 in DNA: TGTGCCAGTAGTACCGGACAGCCAAGAGGTGAAGCTTTCTTT. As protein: CASSTGQPRGEAFF.

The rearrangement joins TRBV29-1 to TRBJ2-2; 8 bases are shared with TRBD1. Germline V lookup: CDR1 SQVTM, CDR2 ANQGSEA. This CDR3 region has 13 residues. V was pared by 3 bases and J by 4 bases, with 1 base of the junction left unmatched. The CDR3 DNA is TGCAGCGTTGAGGGACAGGTCACCGGGGAGCTGTTTTTT. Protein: CSVEGQVTGELFF.

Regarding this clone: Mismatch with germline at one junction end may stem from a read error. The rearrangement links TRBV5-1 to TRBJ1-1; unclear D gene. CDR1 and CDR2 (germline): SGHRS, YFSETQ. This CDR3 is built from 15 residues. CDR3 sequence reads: CASSLDKSLNSEAFF. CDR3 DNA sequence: TGCGCCAGCAGCTTGGACAAATCCCTGAACAGTGAAGCTTTCTTT.

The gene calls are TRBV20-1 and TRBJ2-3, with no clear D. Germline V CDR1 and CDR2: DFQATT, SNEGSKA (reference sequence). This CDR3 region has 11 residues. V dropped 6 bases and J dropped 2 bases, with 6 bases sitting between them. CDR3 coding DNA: TGCAGTGCCTTTATCACAGATACGCAGTATTTT. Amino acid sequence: CSAFITDTQYF.

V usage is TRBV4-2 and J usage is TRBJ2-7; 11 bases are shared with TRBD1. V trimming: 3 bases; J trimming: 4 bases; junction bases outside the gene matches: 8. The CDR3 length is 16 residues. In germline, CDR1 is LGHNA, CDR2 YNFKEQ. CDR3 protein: CASSHNGQGASYEQYF. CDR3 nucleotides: TGTGCCAGCAGCCACAACGGACAGGGGGCAAGTTACGAGCAGTACTTC.

The CDR3 reads CASSSRTGIHEQYF. The CDR3 DNA reads TGTGCCAGCAGTTCCCGGACAGGGATCCACGAGCAGTACTTC. The J gene is TRBJ2-7, the V gene TRBV6-5; 8 bases are a match to TRBD1. The CDR3 extends over 14 amino acids. The J segment lost 5 bases and the V segment lost 4 bases, leaving 7 bases of the junction unmatched. Germline CDR1 reads MNHEY; CDR2 reads SVGAGI.

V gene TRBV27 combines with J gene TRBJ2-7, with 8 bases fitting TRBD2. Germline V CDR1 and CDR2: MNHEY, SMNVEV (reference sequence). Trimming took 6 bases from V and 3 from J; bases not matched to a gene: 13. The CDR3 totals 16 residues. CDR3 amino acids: CASSQLSGTLFYEQYF. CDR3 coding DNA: TGTGCCAGCAGCCAACTTAGCGGGACCCTATTCTACGAGCAGTACTTC.

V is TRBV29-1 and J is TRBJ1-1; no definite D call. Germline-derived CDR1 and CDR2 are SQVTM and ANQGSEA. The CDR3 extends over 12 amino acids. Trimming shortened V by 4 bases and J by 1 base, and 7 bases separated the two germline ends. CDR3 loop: CSVGFGNTEAFF. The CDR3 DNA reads TGCAGCGTTGGGTTCGGGAACACTGAAGCTTTCTTT.

CDR3 sequence: CASSPTGVNSPLHF. CDR3 in DNA: TGCGCCAGCAGCCCTACAGGGGTGAATTCACCCCTCCACTTT. The rearrangement joins TRBV5-1 to TRBJ1-6; 7 nucleotides agree with TRBD1. The CDR3 is 14 amino acids. V lost 4 bases to trimming and J lost 7 bases; unmatched junction nucleotides: 5. The V gene's germline CDR1 is SGHRS and CDR2 YFSETQ. Full variable domain (missing parts from reference TRBV5-1 and TRBJ1-6): KAGVTQTPRYLIKTRGQQVTLSCSPISGHRSVSWYQQTPGQGLQFLFEYFSETQRNKGNFPGRFSGRQFSNSRSEMNVSTLELGDSALYLCASSPTGVNSPLHFGNGTRLTVT.